These T cell receptor beta chains were read from a single sample in a study of blood T cell repertoires in COVID-19. Profiled with immunoSEQ multiplex PCR; TCRdb holds only in-frame clones, not every one. Here the sample spans 150,000 to 200,000 clones, around 87% being singletons. Specimen: peripheral blood. These TCRs come from a man aged 40-49 years with active or convalescent COVID-19. Both conserved end residues are part of each CDR3. Fields, in order: CDR3 protein, CDR3 DNA, V gene, J gene, clone size, D gene. The D gene is left open where the match is weak. Rows may omit the clone size; those that give it use once, few, many or a size class.

cdr3_aa: CSVLPAPPGPFYGYTF
cdr3_nt: TGCAGCGTTCTACCCGCGCCCCCAGGTCCATTCTATGGCTACACCTTC
v_call: TRBV29-1
j_call: TRBJ1-2
clone_size: -
d_call: -

cdr3_aa: CASSLQEIGSPLHF
cdr3_nt: TGTGCCAGCAGCTTACAGGAAATAGGGTCACCCCTCCACTTT
v_call: TRBV5-5
j_call: TRBJ1-6
clone_size: many
d_call: -

cdr3_aa: CASSPVFDRFYEQYF
cdr3_nt: TGTGCCAGTAGTCCAGTATTCGACAGGTTCTACGAGCAGTACTTC
v_call: TRBV19
j_call: TRBJ2-7
clone_size: -
d_call: -

cdr3_aa: CASSFLQGSSYEQYF
cdr3_nt: TGTGCCAGCAGTTTCTTACAAGGGAGCTCCTACGAGCAGTACTTC
v_call: TRBV27
j_call: TRBJ2-7
clone_size: -
d_call: -

cdr3_aa: CASSRTVNYGYTF
cdr3_nt: TGTGCCAGCAGCCGGACAGTTAACTATGGCTACACCTTC
v_call: TRBV6-5
j_call: TRBJ1-2
clone_size: -
d_call: -

cdr3_aa: CASSQRPGQGGRGYTF
cdr3_nt: TGTGCCAGCAGCCAACGTCCGGGACAGGGGGGTCGGGGCTACACCTTC
v_call: TRBV7-2
j_call: TRBJ1-2
clone_size: once
d_call: TRBD1

cdr3_aa: CASSQIFGGSTEAFF
cdr3_nt: TGTGCCAGCAGTCAGATTTTCGGGGGAAGCACTGAAGCTTTCTTT
v_call: TRBV2
j_call: TRBJ1-1
clone_size: -
d_call: -

cdr3_aa: CASRLRDTNTGELFF
cdr3_nt: TGTGCCAGCAGACTCCGGGATACGAACACCGGGGAGCTGTTTTTT
v_call: TRBV6-5
j_call: TRBJ2-2
clone_size: -
d_call: -

cdr3_aa: CASSPVNTEAFF
cdr3_nt: TGTGCCAGCAGTCCGGTGAACACTGAAGCTTTCTTT
v_call: TRBV2
j_call: TRBJ1-1
clone_size: -
d_call: -

cdr3_aa: CASSLAPGGQETQYF
cdr3_nt: TGCGCCAGCAGCTTGGCGCCGGGGGGGCAAGAGACCCAGTACTTC
v_call: TRBV5-1
j_call: TRBJ2-5
clone_size: -
d_call: TRBD2

cdr3_aa: CASSQEGKFGGGFEKLFF
cdr3_nt: TGTGCCAGCAGCCAAGAAGGAAAGTTCGGCGGGGGGTTTGAAAAACTGTTTTTT
v_call: TRBV14
j_call: TRBJ1-4
clone_size: -
d_call: -

cdr3_aa: CAWRTSADNEQFF
cdr3_nt: TGTGCCTGGCGGACTAGCGCGGACAATGAGCAGTTCTTC
v_call: TRBV30
j_call: TRBJ2-1
clone_size: -
d_call: TRBD2

cdr3_aa: CAWSDQVYYGYTF
cdr3_nt: TGTGCCTGGAGTGACCAGGTTTACTATGGCTACACCTTC
v_call: TRBV30
j_call: TRBJ1-2
clone_size: once
d_call: -

cdr3_aa: CASSPGGGAKGNQPQHF
cdr3_nt: TGTGCCAGCAGCCCAGGAGGGGGGGCGAAGGGCAATCAGCCCCAGCATTTT
v_call: TRBV9
j_call: TRBJ1-5
clone_size: once
d_call: -

cdr3_aa: CASSYLGQQETQYF
cdr3_nt: TGTGCCAGCAGTTACCTGGGACAGCAAGAGACCCAGTACTTC
v_call: TRBV6-5
j_call: TRBJ2-5
clone_size: -
d_call: TRBD1

cdr3_aa: CATSPGTRPNEQFF
cdr3_nt: TGTGCCACCTCACCAGGGACTAGACCTAATGAGCAGTTCTTC
v_call: TRBV24-1
j_call: TRBJ2-1
clone_size: -
d_call: TRBD2

cdr3_aa: CASSQGTYGYTF
cdr3_nt: TGTGCCAGCAGTCAGGGAACCTATGGCTACACCTTC
v_call: TRBV28
j_call: TRBJ1-2
clone_size: -
d_call: -

cdr3_aa: CAIRWEGGQVAYNEQFF
cdr3_nt: TGTGCCATCAGGTGGGAGGGGGGGCAGGTTGCCTACAATGAGCAGTTCTTC
v_call: TRBV10-3
j_call: TRBJ2-1
clone_size: -
d_call: -

cdr3_aa: CASSDQGFTSYNEQFF
cdr3_nt: TGTGCCAGCAGTGACCAGGGTTTCACCTCCTACAATGAGCAGTTCTTC
v_call: TRBV27
j_call: TRBJ2-1
clone_size: few
d_call: -

cdr3_aa: CASSERTGGPTIYF
cdr3_nt: TGTGCCAGCAGCGAAAGGACAGGGGGCCCCACCATATATTTT
v_call: TRBV5-5
j_call: TRBJ1-3
clone_size: few
d_call: TRBD1

cdr3_aa: CATTASSNQPQHF
cdr3_nt: TGTGCCACGACAGCGTCCTCCAATCAGCCCCAGCATTTT
v_call: TRBV6-5
j_call: TRBJ1-5
clone_size: -
d_call: -

cdr3_aa: CASSIPNSNQPQHF
cdr3_nt: TGTGCCAGTAGTATCCCCAATAGCAATCAGCCCCAGCATTTT
v_call: TRBV19
j_call: TRBJ1-5
clone_size: -
d_call: -

cdr3_aa: CASSRQGSEGEKLFF
cdr3_nt: TGTGCCAGCTCACGACAGGGCTCTGAGGGGGAAAAACTGTTTTTT
v_call: TRBV18
j_call: TRBJ1-4
clone_size: -
d_call: TRBD1

cdr3_aa: CASSHRDSSSYEQYF
cdr3_nt: TGCGCCAGCAGCCACCGGGACAGTAGCTCCTACGAGCAGTACTTC
v_call: TRBV4-1
j_call: TRBJ2-7
clone_size: once
d_call: TRBD1

cdr3_aa: CASSMPGGKTYEQYF
cdr3_nt: TGTGCCAGTAGTATGCCGGGGGGCAAAACCTACGAGCAGTACTTC
v_call: TRBV19
j_call: TRBJ2-7
clone_size: -
d_call: -

cdr3_aa: CASSLAREEETQYF
cdr3_nt: TGTGCCAGCAGCTTAGCCCGGGAGGAAGAGACCCAGTACTTC
v_call: TRBV7-9
j_call: TRBJ2-5
clone_size: -
d_call: TRBD2

cdr3_aa: CASSPSPYEQYF
cdr3_nt: TGTGCCAGCAGTCCTAGCCCCTACGAGCAGTACTTC
v_call: TRBV27
j_call: TRBJ2-7
clone_size: few
d_call: -

cdr3_aa: CATAGGNNEQFF
cdr3_nt: TGTGCCACCGCAGGGGGGAATAATGAGCAGTTCTTC
v_call: TRBV24-1
j_call: TRBJ2-1
clone_size: -
d_call: -

cdr3_aa: CASSAPGMAYYNEQFF
cdr3_nt: TGTGCCAGCAGCGCCCCCGGGATGGCCTATTACAATGAGCAGTTCTTC
v_call: TRBV9
j_call: TRBJ2-1
clone_size: -
d_call: -

cdr3_aa: CASSLKGWYNSPLHF
cdr3_nt: TGTGCCAGCAGTTTGAAGGGGTGGTACAATTCACCCCTCCACTTT
v_call: TRBV27
j_call: TRBJ1-6
clone_size: -
d_call: -

cdr3_aa: CASSVQGNTEAFF
cdr3_nt: TGTGCCAGCAGCGTACAGGGAAACACTGAAGCTTTCTTT
v_call: TRBV7-2
j_call: TRBJ1-1
clone_size: -
d_call: -

cdr3_aa: CASSLGGRETQYF
cdr3_nt: TGCGCCAGCAGCTTAGGAGGTCGAGAGACCCAGTACTTC
v_call: TRBV5-1
j_call: TRBJ2-5
clone_size: few
d_call: -

cdr3_aa: CASTQGLEATEAFF
cdr3_nt: TGCGCCAGCACTCAGGGGTTGGAAGCCACTGAAGCTTTCTTT
v_call: TRBV5-1
j_call: TRBJ1-1
clone_size: -
d_call: -

cdr3_aa: CASSRRTGRNTEAFF
cdr3_nt: TGTGCCAGCAGCCGACGGACGGGAAGGAACACTGAAGCTTTCTTT
v_call: TRBV3-1/TRBV3-2
j_call: TRBJ1-1
clone_size: -
d_call: -

cdr3_aa: CASSSGRGLYQPQHF
cdr3_nt: TGTGCCAGCAGTTCCGGCAGGGGGTTATATCAGCCCCAGCATTTT
v_call: TRBV6-2/TRBV6-3
j_call: TRBJ1-5
clone_size: -
d_call: TRBD1

cdr3_aa: CASSLSAAANEQYF
cdr3_nt: TGTGCCAGCAGTTTATCGGCGGCAGCAAACGAGCAGTACTTC
v_call: TRBV27
j_call: TRBJ2-7
clone_size: -
d_call: -

cdr3_aa: CASSLPGGGRTEAFF
cdr3_nt: TGTGCCAGCAGCCTGCCGGGAGGGGGAAGGACTGAAGCTTTCTTT
v_call: TRBV6-5
j_call: TRBJ1-1
clone_size: once
d_call: -

cdr3_aa: CASSYSSPRYEQYF
cdr3_nt: TGTGCCAGCAGTTACTCTTCCCCGCGGTACGAGCAGTACTTC
v_call: TRBV6-6
j_call: TRBJ2-7
clone_size: -
d_call: -

cdr3_aa: CASSQGTAGEPQHF
cdr3_nt: TGCGCCAGCAGCCAAGGGACAGCCGGAGAGCCCCAGCATTTT
v_call: TRBV4-3
j_call: TRBJ1-5
clone_size: -
d_call: -

cdr3_aa: CAWTATTGNQPQHF
cdr3_nt: TGTGCCTGGACCGCGACTACGGGCAATCAGCCCCAGCATTTT
v_call: TRBV30
j_call: TRBJ1-5
clone_size: -
d_call: -

cdr3_aa: CASSSETYNEQFF
cdr3_nt: TGCGCCAGCAGTAGCGAAACCTACAATGAGCAGTTCTTC
v_call: TRBV10-1
j_call: TRBJ2-1
clone_size: -
d_call: -

cdr3_aa: CSVEAVQETQYF
cdr3_nt: TGCAGCGTTGAGGCAGTACAAGAGACCCAGTACTTC
v_call: TRBV29-1
j_call: TRBJ2-5
clone_size: -
d_call: -

cdr3_aa: CASSLTLNTEAFF
cdr3_nt: TGTGCCAGCAGCTTGACATTGAACACTGAAGCTTTCTTT
v_call: TRBV7-2
j_call: TRBJ1-1
clone_size: once
d_call: -

cdr3_aa: CASSLAGAGGPKYEQYF
cdr3_nt: TGTGCCAGCAGTTTAGCCGGAGCGGGGGGGCCGAAATACGAGCAGTACTTC
v_call: TRBV27
j_call: TRBJ2-7
clone_size: -
d_call: TRBD2

cdr3_aa: CSVGTGISNQPQHF
cdr3_nt: TGCAGCGTTGGGACGGGGATAAGCAATCAGCCCCAGCATTTT
v_call: TRBV29-1
j_call: TRBJ1-5
clone_size: -
d_call: -